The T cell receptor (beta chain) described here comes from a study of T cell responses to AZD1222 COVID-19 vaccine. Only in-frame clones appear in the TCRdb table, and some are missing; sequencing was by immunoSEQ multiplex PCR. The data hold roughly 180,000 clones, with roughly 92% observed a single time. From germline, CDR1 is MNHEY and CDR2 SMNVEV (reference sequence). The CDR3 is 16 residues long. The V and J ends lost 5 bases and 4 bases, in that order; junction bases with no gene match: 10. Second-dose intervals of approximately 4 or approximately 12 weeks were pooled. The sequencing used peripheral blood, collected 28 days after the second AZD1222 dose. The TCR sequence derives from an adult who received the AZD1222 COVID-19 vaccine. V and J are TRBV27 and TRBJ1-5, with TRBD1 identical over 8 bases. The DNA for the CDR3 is TGTGCCAGCAGTCCTACGACAGGGGTAGGAAATCAGCCCCAGCATTTT. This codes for CASSPTTGVGNQPQHF.